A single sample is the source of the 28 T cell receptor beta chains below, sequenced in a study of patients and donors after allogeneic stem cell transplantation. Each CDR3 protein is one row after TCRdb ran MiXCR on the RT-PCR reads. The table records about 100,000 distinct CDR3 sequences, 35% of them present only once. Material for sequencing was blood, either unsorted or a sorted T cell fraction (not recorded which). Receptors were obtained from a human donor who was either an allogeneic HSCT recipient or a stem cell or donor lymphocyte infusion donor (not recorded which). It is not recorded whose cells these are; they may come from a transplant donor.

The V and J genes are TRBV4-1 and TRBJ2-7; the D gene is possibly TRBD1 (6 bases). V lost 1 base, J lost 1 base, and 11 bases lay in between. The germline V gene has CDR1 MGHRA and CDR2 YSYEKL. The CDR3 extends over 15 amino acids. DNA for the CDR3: TGCGCCAGCAGCCAAGTTGCCAGGGGATCCTACGAGCAGTACTTC. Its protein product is CASSQVARGSYEQYF.

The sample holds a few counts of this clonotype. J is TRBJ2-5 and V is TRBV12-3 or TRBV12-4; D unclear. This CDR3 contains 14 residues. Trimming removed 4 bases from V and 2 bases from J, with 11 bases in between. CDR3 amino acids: CASSSRVLQETQYF. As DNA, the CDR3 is TGTGCCAGCAGTTCACGAGTTTTGCAAGAGACCCAGTACTTC.

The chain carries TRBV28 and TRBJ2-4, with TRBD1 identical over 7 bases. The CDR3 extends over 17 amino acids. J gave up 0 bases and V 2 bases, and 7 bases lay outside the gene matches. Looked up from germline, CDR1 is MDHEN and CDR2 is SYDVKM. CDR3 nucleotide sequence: TGTGCCAGCAGTTTAGCAGGACAGGCGAAAGCCAAAAACATTCAGTACTTC. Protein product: CASSLAGQAKAKNIQYF.

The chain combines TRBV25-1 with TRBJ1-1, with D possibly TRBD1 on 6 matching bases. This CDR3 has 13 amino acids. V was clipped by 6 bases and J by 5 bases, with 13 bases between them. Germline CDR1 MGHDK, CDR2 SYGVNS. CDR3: CASRGADKTEAFF. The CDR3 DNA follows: TGTGCCAGCAGGGGGGCGGATAAAACTGAAGCTTTCTTT. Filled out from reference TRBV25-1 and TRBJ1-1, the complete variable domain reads EADIYQTPRYLVIGTGKKITLECSQTMGHDKMYWYQQDPGMELHLIHYSYGVNSTEKGDLSSESTVSRIRTEHFPLTLESARPSHTSQYLCASRGADKTEAFFGQGTRLTVV.

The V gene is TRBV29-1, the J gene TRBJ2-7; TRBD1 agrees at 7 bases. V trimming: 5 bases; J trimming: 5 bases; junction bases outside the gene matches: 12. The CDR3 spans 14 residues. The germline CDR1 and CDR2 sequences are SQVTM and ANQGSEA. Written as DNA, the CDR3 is TGCAGCGTTCTTTTGAGGGGGCCCTGGGACGAGCAGTACTTC. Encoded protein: CSVLLRGPWDEQYF.

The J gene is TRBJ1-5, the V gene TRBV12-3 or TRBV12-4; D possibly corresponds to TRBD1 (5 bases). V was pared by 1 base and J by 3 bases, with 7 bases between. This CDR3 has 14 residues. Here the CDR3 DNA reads TGTGCCAGCAGTTTAGGGGGCCTCAATCAGCCCCAGCATTTT. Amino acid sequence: CASSLGGLNQPQHF.

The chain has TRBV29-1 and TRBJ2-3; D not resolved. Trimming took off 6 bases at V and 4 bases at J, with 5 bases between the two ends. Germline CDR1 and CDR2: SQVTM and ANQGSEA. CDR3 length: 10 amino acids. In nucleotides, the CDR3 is TGCAGCGTGGCGTCAGATACGCAGTATTTT. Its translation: CSVASDTQYF.

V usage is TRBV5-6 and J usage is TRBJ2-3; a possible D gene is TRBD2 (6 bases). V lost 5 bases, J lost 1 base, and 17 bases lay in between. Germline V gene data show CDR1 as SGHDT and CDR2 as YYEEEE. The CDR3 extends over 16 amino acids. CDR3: CASRIRGSRGTDTQYF. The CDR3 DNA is TGTGCCAGCAGGATACGGGGGTCGCGGGGCACAGATACGCAGTATTTT.

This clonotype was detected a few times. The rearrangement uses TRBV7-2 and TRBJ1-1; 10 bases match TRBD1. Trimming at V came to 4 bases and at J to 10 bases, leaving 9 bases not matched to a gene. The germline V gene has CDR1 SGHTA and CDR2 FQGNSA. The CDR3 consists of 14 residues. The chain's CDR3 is CASSSGTGALGAFF. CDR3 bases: TGTGCCAGCAGCTCCGGGACAGGGGCTCTGGGAGCTTTCTTT.

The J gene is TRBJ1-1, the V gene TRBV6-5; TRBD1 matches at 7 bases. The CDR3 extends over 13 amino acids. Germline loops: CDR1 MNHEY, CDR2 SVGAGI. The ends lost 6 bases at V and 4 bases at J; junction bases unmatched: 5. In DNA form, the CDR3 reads TGTGCCAGCAGCCGACAGGGAGCCACTGAAGCTTTCTTT. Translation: CASSRQGATEAFF.

The CDR3 protein is CASSPRTRPNIQYF. The CDR3 bases are TGTGCCAGCAGTCCCAGGACTAGGCCCAACATTCAGTACTTC. The chain has TRBV27 and TRBJ2-4, with TRBD2 matching over 7 bases. CDR3 length equals 14 residues. V dropped 5 bases and J dropped 7; count of bases not matched to a gene: 8. CDR1 and CDR2 from the germline V gene are MNHEY and SMNVEV (reference sequence).

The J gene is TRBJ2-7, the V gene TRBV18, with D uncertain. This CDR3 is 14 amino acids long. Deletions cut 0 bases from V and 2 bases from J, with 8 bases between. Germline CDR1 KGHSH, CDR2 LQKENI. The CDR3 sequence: CASSPPTSPYEQYF. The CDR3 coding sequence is TGTGCCAGCTCACCACCGACCTCACCCTACGAGCAGTACTTC.

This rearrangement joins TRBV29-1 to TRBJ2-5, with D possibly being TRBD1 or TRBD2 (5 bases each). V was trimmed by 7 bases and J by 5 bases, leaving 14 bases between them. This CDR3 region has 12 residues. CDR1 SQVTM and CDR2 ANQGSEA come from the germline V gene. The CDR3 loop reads CSARRGDETQYF. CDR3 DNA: TGCAGCGCCCGACGAGGGGATGAGACCCAGTACTTC.

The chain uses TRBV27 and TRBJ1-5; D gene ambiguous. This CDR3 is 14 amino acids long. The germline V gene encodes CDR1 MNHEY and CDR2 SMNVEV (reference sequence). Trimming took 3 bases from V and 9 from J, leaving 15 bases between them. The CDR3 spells CASSFSRSGPPQHF. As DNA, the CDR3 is TGTGCCAGCAGTTTTTCCAGGTCCGGTCCGCCCCAGCATTTT.

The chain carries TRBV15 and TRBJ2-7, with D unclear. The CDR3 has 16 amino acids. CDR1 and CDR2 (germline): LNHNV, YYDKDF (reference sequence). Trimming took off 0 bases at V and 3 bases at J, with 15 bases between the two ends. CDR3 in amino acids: CATSREGQVPFYEQYF. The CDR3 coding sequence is TGTGCCACCAGCAGAGAAGGGCAGGTCCCGTTCTACGAGCAGTACTTC.

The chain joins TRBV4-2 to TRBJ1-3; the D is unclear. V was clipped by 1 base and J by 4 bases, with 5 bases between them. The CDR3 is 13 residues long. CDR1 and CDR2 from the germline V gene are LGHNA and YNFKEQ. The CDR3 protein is CASSQVRGNTIYF. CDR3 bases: TGTGCCAGCAGCCAAGTAAGAGGAAACACCATATATTTT.

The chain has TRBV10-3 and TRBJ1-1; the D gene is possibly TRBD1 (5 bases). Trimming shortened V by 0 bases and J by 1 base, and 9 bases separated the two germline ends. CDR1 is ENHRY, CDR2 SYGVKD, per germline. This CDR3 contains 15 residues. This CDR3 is CAISESGQPNTEAFF. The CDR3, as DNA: TGTGCCATCAGTGAGTCGGGGCAGCCGAACACTGAAGCTTTCTTT.

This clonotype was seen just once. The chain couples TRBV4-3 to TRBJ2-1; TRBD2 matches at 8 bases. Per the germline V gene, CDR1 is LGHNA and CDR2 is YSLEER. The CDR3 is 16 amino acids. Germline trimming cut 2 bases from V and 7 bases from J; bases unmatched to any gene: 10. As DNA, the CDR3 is TGCGCCAGCAGCCAACATCCGGGACTAGAAGGTAATGAGCAGTTCTTC. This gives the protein CASSQHPGLEGNEQFF.

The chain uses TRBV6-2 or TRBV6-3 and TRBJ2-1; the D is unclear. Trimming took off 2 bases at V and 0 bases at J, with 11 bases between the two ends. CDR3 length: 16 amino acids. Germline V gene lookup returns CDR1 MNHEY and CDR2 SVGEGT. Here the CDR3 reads CASSYNLRFSYNEQFF. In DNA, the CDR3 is TGTGCCAGCAGTTACAACCTTCGCTTCTCCTACAATGAGCAGTTCTTC.

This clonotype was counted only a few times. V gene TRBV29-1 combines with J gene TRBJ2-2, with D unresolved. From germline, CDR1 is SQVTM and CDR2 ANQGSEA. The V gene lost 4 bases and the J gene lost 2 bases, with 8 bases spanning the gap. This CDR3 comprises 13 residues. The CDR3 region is CSVATGNTGELFF. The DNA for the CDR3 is TGCAGCGTTGCGACGGGTAACACCGGGGAGCTGTTTTTT.

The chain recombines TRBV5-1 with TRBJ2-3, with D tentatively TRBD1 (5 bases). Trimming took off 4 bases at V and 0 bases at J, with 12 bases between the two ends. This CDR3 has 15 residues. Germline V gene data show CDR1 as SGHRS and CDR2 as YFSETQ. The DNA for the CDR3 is TGCGCCAGCAGCCAGGGCATCTCTAGCACAGATACGCAGTATTTT. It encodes CASSQGISSTDTQYF.

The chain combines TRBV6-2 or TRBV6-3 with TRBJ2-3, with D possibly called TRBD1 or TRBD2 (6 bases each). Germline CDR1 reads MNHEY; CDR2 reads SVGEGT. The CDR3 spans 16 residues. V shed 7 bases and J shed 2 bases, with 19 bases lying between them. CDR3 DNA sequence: TGTGCCAGCAAGGGGGGCTTCCACCTCCACACAGATACGCAGTATTTT. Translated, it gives CASKGGFHLHTDTQYF.

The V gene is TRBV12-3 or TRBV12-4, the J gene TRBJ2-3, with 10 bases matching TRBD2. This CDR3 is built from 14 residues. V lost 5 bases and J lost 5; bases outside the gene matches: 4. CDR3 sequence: CASSPGLAKDTQYF. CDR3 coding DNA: TGTGCCAGCAGTCCGGGACTAGCGAAAGATACGCAGTATTTT.

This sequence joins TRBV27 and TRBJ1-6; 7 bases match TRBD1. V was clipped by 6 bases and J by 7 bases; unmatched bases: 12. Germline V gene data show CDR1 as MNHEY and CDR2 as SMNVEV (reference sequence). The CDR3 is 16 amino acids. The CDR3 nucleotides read TGTGCCAGCAGACAACACAGGGGAACGGGCAATTCACCCCTCCACTTT. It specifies CASRQHRGTGNSPLHF.

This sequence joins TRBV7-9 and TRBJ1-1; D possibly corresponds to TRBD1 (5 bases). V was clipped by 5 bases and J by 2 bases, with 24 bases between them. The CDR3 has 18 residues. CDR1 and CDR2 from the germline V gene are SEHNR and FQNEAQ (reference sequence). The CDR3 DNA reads TGTGCCAGCAGCGGTACTATAGGGGAACGGGGCGGCAACACTGAAGCTTTCTTT. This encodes CASSGTIGERGGNTEAFF.

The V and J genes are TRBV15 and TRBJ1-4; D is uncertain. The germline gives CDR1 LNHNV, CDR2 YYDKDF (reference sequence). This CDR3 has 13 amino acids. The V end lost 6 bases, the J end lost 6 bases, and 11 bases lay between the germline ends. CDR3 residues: CATSHDGYEKLFF. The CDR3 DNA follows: TGTGCCACCAGTCACGACGGATATGAAAAACTGTTTTTT.

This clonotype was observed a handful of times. The DNA for the CDR3 is TGTGCCAGCAGCTCTGACAGTTTCAATCAGCCCCAGCATTTT. Protein product: CASSSDSFNQPQHF. The chain is built from TRBV7-2 and TRBJ1-5; possible D gene TRBD1, 5 bases. Germline CDR1 is SGHTA and CDR2 is FQGNSA. The germline V and J ends were trimmed by 4 bases and 3 bases, with 10 bases remaining between them. The CDR3 runs 14 residues.

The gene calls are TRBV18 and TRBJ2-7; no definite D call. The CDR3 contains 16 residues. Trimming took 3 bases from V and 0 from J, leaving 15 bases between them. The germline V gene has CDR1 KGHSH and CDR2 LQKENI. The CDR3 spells CASSPYSTASSYEQYF. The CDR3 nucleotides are TGTGCCAGCTCACCCTATTCGACGGCGAGCTCCTACGAGCAGTACTTC.